This T cell receptor (beta chain) stems from a study of cytomegalovirus exposure and HLA in healthy donors. The overall study: An earlier analysis identified some 110 million unique TCR beta sequences in about 179 million T cells. Study-wide findings and caveats: Available immune exposure information covered CMV serostatus only. Per a prior analysis, the majority of TCR beta V segments were productive roughly 87% or roughly 30% of the time.

The ends lost 4 bases at V and 5 bases at J; junction bases unmatched: 13. Germline V CDR1 and CDR2: SNHLY, FYNNEI. The CDR3 loop spans 16 amino acids. Donors likely had unrecorded immune exposures despite being nominally healthy when sampled. As for this clone: As yet, its antigen is unknown.

It was with 60 Vbeta and 13 Jbeta primers that the PCR ran. Profiling relied on immunoSEQ multiplex PCR, and the TCRdb table lists in-frame clones only, not all of them. Among approximately 120,000 clones, about 77% were seen once, and the ten largest hold more than 0.95%. Sequenced material: PBMCs. The chain has TRBV2 and TRBJ1-2; 7 positions agree with TRBD1. The sequence came from a man in his forties or fifties in good health and CMV-seronegative. The CDR3 DNA sequence: TGTGCCAGCAGTGGACCGACAGGGAATATGCGATATGGCTACACCTTC. It translates to CASSGPTGNMRYGYTF.